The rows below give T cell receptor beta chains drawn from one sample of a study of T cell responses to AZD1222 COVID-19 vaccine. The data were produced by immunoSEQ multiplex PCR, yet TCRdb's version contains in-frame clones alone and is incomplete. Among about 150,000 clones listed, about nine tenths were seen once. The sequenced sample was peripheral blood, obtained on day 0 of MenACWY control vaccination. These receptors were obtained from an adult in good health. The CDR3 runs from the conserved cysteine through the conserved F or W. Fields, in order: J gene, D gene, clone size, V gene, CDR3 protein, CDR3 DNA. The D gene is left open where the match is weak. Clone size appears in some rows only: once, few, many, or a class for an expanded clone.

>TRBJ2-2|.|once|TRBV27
CASSPRDLTGELFF
TGTGCCAGCAGTCCCCGGGACTTAACCGGGGAGCTGTTTTTT
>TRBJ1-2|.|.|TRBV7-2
CASSYDYGYTF
TGTGCCAGCAGCTATGACTATGGCTACACCTTC
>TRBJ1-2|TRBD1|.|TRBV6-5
CASRSQGARYGYTF
TGTGCCAGCAGGTCACAGGGGGCCCGCTATGGCTACACCTTC
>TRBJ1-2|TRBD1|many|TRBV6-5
CASSYVRTGGSYGYTF
TGTGCCAGCAGTTACGTGAGGACAGGGGGCTCCTATGGCTACACCTTC
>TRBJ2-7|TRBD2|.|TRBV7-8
CATLAREKYEQYF
TGTGCCACCCTTGCGCGGGAGAAGTACGAGCAGTACTTC
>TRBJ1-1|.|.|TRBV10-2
CASSEGQLTEAFF
TGCGCCAGCAGTGAGGGCCAGCTCACCGAAGCTTTCTTT
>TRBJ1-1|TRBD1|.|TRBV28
CASSFDRGWTEAFF
TGTGCCAGCAGTTTCGACAGGGGATGGACTGAAGCTTTCTTT
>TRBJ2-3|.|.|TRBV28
CASSSPGASTDTQYF
TGTGCCAGCAGTTCCCCCGGGGCTAGCACAGATACGCAGTATTTT
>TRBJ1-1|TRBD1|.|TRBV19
CASRPGTGLSEAFF
TGTGCCAGTAGACCCGGGACAGGGTTGTCTGAAGCTTTCTTT
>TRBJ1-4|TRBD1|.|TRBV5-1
CASSRRTGEGEKLFF
TGCGCCAGCAGCCGACGGACAGGGGAGGGGGAAAAACTGTTTTTT
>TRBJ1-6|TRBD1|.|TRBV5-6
CASSGTGTGGNSPLHF
TGTGCCAGCAGCGGCACCGGGACAGGGGGAAATTCACCCCTCCACTTT
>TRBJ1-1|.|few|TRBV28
CASYDRNTEAFF
TGTGCCAGCTACGACAGGAACACTGAAGCTTTCTTT
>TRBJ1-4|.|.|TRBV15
CATSRDRQENEKLFF
TGTGCCACCAGCAGAGATCGACAGGAGAATGAAAAACTGTTTTTT
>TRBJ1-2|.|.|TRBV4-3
CASSRGQLPLGYTF
TGCGCCAGCAGCCGCGGACAGTTACCCCTTGGCTACACCTTC
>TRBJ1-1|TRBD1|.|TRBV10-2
CASKYTTGPNTEAFF
TGCGCCAGCAAGTACACGACAGGGCCGAACACTGAAGCTTTCTTT
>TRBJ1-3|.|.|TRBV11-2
CASSLVAGVGSGNTIYF
TGTGCCAGCAGCTTAGTGGCAGGGGTTGGTTCTGGAAACACCATATATTTT
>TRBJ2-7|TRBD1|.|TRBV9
CASSVVGQGNEQYF
TGTGCCAGCAGCGTAGTGGGACAGGGGAACGAGCAGTACTTC
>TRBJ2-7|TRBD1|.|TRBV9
CASSVGGQGFSYEQYF
TGTGCCAGCAGCGTAGGAGGACAGGGTTTTTCTTACGAGCAGTACTTC
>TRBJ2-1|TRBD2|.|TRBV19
CASSISGLAGPPYNEQFF
TGTGCCAGTAGTATATCCGGACTAGCGGGGCCTCCCTACAATGAGCAGTTCTTC
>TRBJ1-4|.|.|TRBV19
CASSIEAGLFEKLFF
TGTGCCAGTAGTATAGAGGCAGGCCTGTTCGAAAAACTGTTTTTT
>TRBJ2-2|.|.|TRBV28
CASSSFGGTNTGELFF
TGTGCCAGCAGTAGCTTTGGGGGTACGAACACCGGGGAGCTGTTTTTT
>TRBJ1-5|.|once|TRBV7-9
CASSLEGDQPQHF
TGTGCCAGCAGCTTAGAAGGGGATCAGCCCCAGCATTTT
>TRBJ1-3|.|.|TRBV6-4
CASSDQGAGNTIYF
TGTGCCAGCAGTGATCAAGGGGCTGGAAACACCATATATTTT
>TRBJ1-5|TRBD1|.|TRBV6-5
CASSAPRQGDQPQHF
TGTGCCAGCAGCGCACCCCGACAGGGCGATCAGCCCCAGCATTTT
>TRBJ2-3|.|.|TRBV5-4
CASSLDAGRTDTQYF
TGTGCCAGCAGCTTGGATGCGGGACGCACAGATACGCAGTATTTT
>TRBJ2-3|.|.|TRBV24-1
CATSDPTGTDTQYF
TGTGCCACCAGTGATCCAACAGGGACAGATACGCAGTATTTT
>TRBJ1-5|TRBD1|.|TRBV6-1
CASSGPTGGIGNQPQHF
TGTGCCAGCAGTGGGCCGACAGGGGGTATAGGCAATCAGCCCCAGCATTTT
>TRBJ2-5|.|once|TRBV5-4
CASSLLSQQETQYF
TGTGCCAGCAGCTTGTTGTCCCAACAAGAGACCCAGTACTTC
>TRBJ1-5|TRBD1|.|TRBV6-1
CASSESRRGSQPQHF
TGTGCCAGCAGTGAATCCCGCAGGGGGAGTCAGCCCCAGCATTTT
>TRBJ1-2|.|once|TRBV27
CASSLGPIYGYTF
TGTGCCAGCAGTTTGGGACCGATCTATGGCTACACCTTC
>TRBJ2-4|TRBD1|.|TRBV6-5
CASSRLSGGKNIQYF
TGTGCCAGCAGCCGTCTATCAGGGGGCAAAAACATTCAGTACTTC
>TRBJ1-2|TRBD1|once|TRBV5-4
CASSAYTGTGYGYTF
TGTGCCAGCAGCGCCTATACCGGGACAGGGTATGGCTACACCTTC
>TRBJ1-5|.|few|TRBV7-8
CASSWAMGLNQPQHF
TGTGCCAGCAGCTGGGCTATGGGCCTCAATCAGCCCCAGCATTTT
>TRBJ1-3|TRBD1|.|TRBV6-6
CASSPWGQGALGNTIYF
TGTGCCAGCAGTCCATGGGGACAGGGGGCGCTTGGAAACACCATATATTTT